This TCR beta chain originates from a study of blood T cells in healthy people across ages. For the study at large: With template switching, about one barcoded beta molecule was captured per two T cells.

A sample-barcoded 5' primer and a J-beta primer mix were used in a second PCR of roughly 6 to 11 cycles. MiXCR was run by TCRdb on the 5' RACE reads, yielding one entry per CDR3 protein. This table has 700,000 or so distinct CDR3 sequences, 22% appearing once. This CDR3 is built from 14 residues. Trimming stripped 3 bases from V and 5 bases from J, with 11 bases between. Donors were healthy Caucasian individuals from Russia aged roughly 6 to 100. Study results and limitations: The recorded TCR beta diversity per million T cells decreased in a roughly linear manner with age. Naive CD4+ cells and diversity were both higher in long-lived donors than in aged donors.

With respect to this clonotype: No antigen is known for it.

This TCR was sampled from a man between 65 and 79 years old in good health. Specimen: blood. This sequence joins TRBV12-3 or TRBV12-4 and TRBJ2-1; no reliable D call. CDR3 region: CASSFTQIHNEQFF. The CDR3 bases are TGTGCCAGCAGTTTTACACAGATCCACAATGAGCAGTTCTTC.